These 10 T cell receptor beta chains originate from one sample sequenced in a study of cytomegalovirus exposure and HLA in healthy donors. Primers included in the PCR were 60 Vbeta and 13 Jbeta primers. Method: immunoSEQ multiplex PCR; TCRdb's copy keeps in-frame clones and lacks some. The table records approximately 190,000 clones, about four fifths of them present only once. Specimen: PBMCs. Receptors were obtained from a middle-aged man in good health and CMV-seropositive.

V usage is TRBV29-1 and J usage is TRBJ2-2; 7 bases fit TRBD1. Germline CDR1 is SQVTM and CDR2 is ANQGSEA. This CDR3 is 14 amino acids long. V trimming: 4 bases; J trimming: 5 bases; junction bases outside the gene matches: 7. The CDR3 here is CSVGGQSRTGELFF. The CDR3 DNA reads TGCAGCGTTGGGGGACAGTCAAGGACCGGGGAGCTGTTTTTT.

The chain uses TRBV6-1 and TRBJ2-1; 14 nucleotides align to TRBD2. The CDR3 sequence is 17 residues long. In germline, CDR1 is MNHNS, CDR2 SASEGT. V shed 4 bases and J 7 bases; nucleotides not matched to a gene: 9. This CDR3 is CASSGGLAGGIFNEQFF. CDR3 nucleotide sequence: TGTGCCAGCAGTGGAGGACTAGCGGGGGGTATTTTTAATGAGCAGTTCTTC.

This chain links TRBV27 with TRBJ2-2; 7 nucleotides align to TRBD1. Per the germline V gene, CDR1 is MNHEY and CDR2 is SMNVEV (reference sequence). Germline trimming cut 5 bases from V and 1 base from J; bases unmatched to any gene: 4. The CDR3 runs to 15 residues. Here the CDR3 DNA reads TGTGCCAGCAGTCTTGACAGGGTGAACACCGGGGAGCTGTTTTTT. Protein: CASSLDRVNTGELFF.

V is TRBV7-9 and J is TRBJ2-7; 8 bases agree with TRBD1. In germline, CDR1 is SEHNR, CDR2 FQNEAQ (reference sequence). The V gene end was trimmed by 6 bases and the J gene end by 2 bases; junction bases not matched to a gene: 6. The CDR3 is 14 amino acids. For the CDR3, the DNA is TGTGCCAGCAGGGCCGGACAGGGACCCTACGAGCAGTACTTC. Protein product: CASRAGQGPYEQYF.

The CDR3 DNA sequence: TGTGCCTACGGACTAGCGGGAGTTGAGACCCAGTACTTC. Its protein product is CAYGLAGVETQYF. This chain uses TRBV30 with TRBJ2-5; TRBD2 matches 13 bases. CDR3 size: 13 residues. Germline V gives CDR1 GTSNPN, CDR2 SVGIG (reference sequence). With V trimmed by 7 bases and J by 5 bases, 4 bases remained unmatched.

This chain uses TRBV18 with TRBJ1-1; unclear D gene. Germline assignment: CDR1 KGHSH and CDR2 LQKENI. With 3 bases removed from V and 8 bases from J, the gap between germline ends came to 10 bases. The CDR3 is 12 amino acids. CDR3 loop: CASSPSGPEAFF. The CDR3 region has the DNA TGTGCCAGCTCACCTTCGGGTCCCGAAGCTTTCTTT.

This chain connects TRBV5-6 to TRBJ2-7; TRBD2 is a possible D gene (7 bases). V dropped 4 bases and J dropped 2 bases, with 25 bases sitting between them. Germline lookup yields CDR1 SGHDT and CDR2 YYEEEE. The CDR3 totals 18 residues. This chain's CDR3 is CASSNHLGGTFSTYEQYF. The CDR3 coding sequence is TGTGCCAGCAGCAACCATCTGGGGGGGACATTCTCCACCTACGAGCAGTACTTC.

The CDR3 loop reads CATGLAGLNNEQFF. The CDR3 bases are TGTGCCACGGGACTAGCGGGGTTGAACAATGAGCAGTTCTTC. The chain joins TRBV10-3 to TRBJ2-1; 13 nucleotides align to TRBD2. Losses at the gene ends were 10 bases for V and 5 bases for J; bases not matched to a gene: 5. This CDR3 is built from 14 residues. The germline V gene has CDR1 ENHRY and CDR2 SYGVKD.

The chain recombines TRBV10-3 with TRBJ1-6; D gene ambiguous. The CDR3 runs to 14 residues. Per germline, CDR1 ENHRY and CDR2 SYGVKD. Trimming stripped 1 base from V and 17 bases from J, with 18 bases between. The CDR3 protein is CAISEFSGDTGVHF. In nucleotides, the CDR3 is TGTGCCATCAGTGAGTTTTCGGGAGACACTGGAGTCCACTTT.

The rearrangement uses TRBV6-6 and TRBJ2-7; TRBD1 agrees at 7 bases. Germline CDR1 and CDR2: MNHNY and SVGAGI (reference sequence). The CDR3 is 13 residues long. V shed 5 bases, J shed 6 bases, and the junction held 7 bases outside the gene matches. The CDR3 region is CASSPPGTAEQYF. In nucleotides, the CDR3 is TGTGCCAGCAGTCCCCCCGGGACAGCCGAGCAGTACTTC.